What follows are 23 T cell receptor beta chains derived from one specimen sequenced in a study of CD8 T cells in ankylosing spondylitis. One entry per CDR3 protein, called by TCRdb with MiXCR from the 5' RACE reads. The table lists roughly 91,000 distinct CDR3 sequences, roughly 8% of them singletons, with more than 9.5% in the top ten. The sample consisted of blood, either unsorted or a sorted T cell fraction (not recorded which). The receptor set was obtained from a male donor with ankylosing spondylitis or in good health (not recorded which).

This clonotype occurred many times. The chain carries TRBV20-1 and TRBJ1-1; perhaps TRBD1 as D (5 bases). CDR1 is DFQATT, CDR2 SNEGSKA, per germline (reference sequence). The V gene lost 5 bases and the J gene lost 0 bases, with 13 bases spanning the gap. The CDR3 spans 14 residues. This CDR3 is CSAGGLTMNTEAFF. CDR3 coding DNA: TGCAGTGCTGGGGGACTGACCATGAACACTGAAGCTTTCTTT.

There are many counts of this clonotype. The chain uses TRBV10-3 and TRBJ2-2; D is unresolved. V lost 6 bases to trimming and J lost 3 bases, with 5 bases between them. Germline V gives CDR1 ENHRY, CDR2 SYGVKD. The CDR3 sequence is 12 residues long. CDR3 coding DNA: TGTGCCATCAGCCCCTACACCGGGGAGCTGTTTTTT. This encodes CAISPYTGELFF.

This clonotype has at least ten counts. This CDR3 reads CASSGLGAVAYEQYF. CDR3 in DNA: TGTGCCAGCTCAGGGCTCGGGGCAGTTGCTTACGAGCAGTACTTC. This chain links TRBV18 with TRBJ2-7; possibly TRBD1 or TRBD2 for D (5 bases each). Germline CDR1 is KGHSH and CDR2 is LQKENI. The CDR3 is 15 residues long. V gave up 5 bases and J gave up 4 bases, with 18 bases separating them.

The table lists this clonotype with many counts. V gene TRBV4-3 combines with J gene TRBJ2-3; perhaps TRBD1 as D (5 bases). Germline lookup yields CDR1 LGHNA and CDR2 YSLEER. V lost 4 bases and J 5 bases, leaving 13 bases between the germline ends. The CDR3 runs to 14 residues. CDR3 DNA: TGCGCCAGCAGCCTTCAGAACACAGGAGATACGCAGTATTTT. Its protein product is CASSLQNTGDTQYF.

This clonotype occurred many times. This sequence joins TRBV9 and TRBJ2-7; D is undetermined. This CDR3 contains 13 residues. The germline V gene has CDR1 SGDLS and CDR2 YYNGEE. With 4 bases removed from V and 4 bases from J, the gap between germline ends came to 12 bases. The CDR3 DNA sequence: TGTGCCAGCAGCCCCCCGAGTGGGTACGAGCAGTACTTC. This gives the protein CASSPPSGYEQYF.

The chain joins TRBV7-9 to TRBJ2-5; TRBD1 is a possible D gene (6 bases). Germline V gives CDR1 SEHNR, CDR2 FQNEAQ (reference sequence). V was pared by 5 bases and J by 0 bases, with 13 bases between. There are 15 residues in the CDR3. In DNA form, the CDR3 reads TGTGCCAGCAGCCCGGGGACAAGGTACCAAGAGACCCAGTACTTC. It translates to CASSPGTRYQETQYF.

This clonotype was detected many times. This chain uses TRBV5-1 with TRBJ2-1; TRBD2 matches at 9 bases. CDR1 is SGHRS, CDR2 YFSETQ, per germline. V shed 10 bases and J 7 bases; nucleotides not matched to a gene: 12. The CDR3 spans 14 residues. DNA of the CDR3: TGCGCCTCCATGTCTAGCGGGACGTATAATGAGCAGTTCTTC. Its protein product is CASMSSGTYNEQFF.

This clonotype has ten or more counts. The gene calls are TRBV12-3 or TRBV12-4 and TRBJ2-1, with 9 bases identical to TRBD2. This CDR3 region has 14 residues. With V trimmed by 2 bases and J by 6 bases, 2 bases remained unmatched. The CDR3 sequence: CASSLSSGTNEQFF. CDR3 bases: TGTGCCAGCAGTTTATCTAGCGGGACCAATGAGCAGTTCTTC.

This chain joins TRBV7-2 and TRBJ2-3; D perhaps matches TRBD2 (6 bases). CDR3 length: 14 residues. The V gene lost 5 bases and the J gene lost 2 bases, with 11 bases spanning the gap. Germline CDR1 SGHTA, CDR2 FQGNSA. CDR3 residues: CASSDSGYTDTQYF. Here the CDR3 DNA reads TGTGCCAGCAGCGATAGCGGATACACAGATACGCAGTATTTT.

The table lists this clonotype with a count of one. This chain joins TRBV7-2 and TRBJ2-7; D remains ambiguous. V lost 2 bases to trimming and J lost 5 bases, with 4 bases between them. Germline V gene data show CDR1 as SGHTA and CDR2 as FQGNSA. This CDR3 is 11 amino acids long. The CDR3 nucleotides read TGTGCCAGCAGCTTATTTGACGAGCAGTACTTC. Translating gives CASSLFDEQYF.

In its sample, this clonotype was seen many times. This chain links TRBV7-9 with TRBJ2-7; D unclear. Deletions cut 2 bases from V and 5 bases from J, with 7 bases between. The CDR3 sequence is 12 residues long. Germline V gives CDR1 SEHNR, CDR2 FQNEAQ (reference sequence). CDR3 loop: CASSLNGNEQYF. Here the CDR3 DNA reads TGTGCCAGCAGCTTAAACGGAAACGAGCAGTACTTC.

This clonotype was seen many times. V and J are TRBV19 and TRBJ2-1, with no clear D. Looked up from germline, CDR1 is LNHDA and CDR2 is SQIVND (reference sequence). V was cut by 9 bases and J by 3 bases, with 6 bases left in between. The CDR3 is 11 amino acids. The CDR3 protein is CASRSYNEQFF. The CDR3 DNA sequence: TGTGCCAGCCGGAGCTACAATGAGCAGTTCTTC. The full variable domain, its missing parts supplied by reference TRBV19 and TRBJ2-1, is DGGITQSPKYLFRKEGQNVTLSCEQNLNHDAMYWYRQDPGQGLRLIYYSQIVNDFQKGDIAEGYSVSREKKESFPLTVTSAQKNPTAFYLCASRSYNEQFFGPGTRLTVL.

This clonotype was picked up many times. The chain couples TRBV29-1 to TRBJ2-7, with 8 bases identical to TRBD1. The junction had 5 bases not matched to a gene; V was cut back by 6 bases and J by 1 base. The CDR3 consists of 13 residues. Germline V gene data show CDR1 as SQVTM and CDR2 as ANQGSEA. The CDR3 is CSVTGTGSYEQYF. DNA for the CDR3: TGCAGCGTGACCGGGACAGGATCCTACGAGCAGTACTTC.

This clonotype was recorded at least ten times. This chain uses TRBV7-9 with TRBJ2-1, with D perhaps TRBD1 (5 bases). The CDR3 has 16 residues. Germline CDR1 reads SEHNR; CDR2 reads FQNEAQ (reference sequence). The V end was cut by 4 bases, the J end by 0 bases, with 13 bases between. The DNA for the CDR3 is TGTGCCAGCAGCTATAGGGGCCTGAGCTCCTACAATGAGCAGTTCTTC. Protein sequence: CASSYRGLSSYNEQFF.

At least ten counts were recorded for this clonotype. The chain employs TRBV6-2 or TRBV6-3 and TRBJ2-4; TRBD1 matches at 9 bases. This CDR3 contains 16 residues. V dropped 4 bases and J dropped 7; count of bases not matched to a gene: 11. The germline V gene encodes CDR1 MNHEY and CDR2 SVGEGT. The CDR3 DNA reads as TGTGCCAGCAGTTTTGGGCCGGGACAGGGTCGGAACATTCAGTACTTC. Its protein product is CASSFGPGQGRNIQYF.

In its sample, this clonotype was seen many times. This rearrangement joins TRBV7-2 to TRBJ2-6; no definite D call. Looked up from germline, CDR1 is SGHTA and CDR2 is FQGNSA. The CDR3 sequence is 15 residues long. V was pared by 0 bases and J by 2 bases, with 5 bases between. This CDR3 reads CASSLAWAGANVLTF. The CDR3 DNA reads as TGTGCCAGCAGCTTAGCCTGGGCTGGGGCCAACGTCCTGACTTTC.

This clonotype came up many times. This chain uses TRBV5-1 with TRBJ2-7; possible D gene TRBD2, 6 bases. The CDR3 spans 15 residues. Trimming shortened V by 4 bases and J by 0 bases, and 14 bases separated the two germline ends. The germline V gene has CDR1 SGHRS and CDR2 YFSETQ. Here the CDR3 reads CASSQGTASSYEQYF. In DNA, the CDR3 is TGCGCCAGCAGCCAAGGGACTGCGAGCTCCTACGAGCAGTACTTC.

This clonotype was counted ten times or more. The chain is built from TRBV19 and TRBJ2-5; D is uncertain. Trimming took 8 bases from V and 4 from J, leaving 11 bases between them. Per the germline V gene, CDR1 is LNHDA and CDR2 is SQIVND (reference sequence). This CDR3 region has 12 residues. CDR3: CASGRSAETQYF. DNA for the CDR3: TGTGCCAGTGGTAGATCGGCAGAGACCCAGTACTTC.

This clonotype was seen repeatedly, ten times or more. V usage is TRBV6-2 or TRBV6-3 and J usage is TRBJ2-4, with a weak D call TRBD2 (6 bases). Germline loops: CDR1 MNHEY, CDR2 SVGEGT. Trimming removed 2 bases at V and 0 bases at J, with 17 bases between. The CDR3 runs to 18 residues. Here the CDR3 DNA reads TGTGCCAGCAGTTACCTTTTCGGGGGAATCCTAGCCAAAAACATTCAGTACTTC. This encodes CASSYLFGGILAKNIQYF.

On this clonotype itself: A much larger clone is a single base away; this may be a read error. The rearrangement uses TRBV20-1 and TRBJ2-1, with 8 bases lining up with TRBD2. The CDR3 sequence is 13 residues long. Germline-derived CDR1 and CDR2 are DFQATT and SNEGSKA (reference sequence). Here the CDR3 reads CSTSSSGYNEQFF. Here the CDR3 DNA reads TGCAGTACTAGTTCTAGCGGGTACAATGAGCAGTTCTTC.

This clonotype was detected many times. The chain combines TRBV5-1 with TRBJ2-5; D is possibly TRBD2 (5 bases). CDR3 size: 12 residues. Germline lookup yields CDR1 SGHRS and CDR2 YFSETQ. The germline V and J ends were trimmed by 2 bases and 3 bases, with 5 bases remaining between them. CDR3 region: CASSFGEETQYF. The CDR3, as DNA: TGCGCCAGCAGCTTCGGGGAAGAGACCCAGTACTTC.

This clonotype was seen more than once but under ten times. The CDR3 nucleotides read TGTGCCAGCAGCTCCCGGGACCGATCCTTCTCCTACGAGCAGTACTTC. Translation gives CASSSRDRSFSYEQYF. The rearrangement joins TRBV7-2 to TRBJ2-7; D may correspond to TRBD1 or TRBD2 (5 bases each). Germline assignment: CDR1 SGHTA and CDR2 FQGNSA. With 4 bases removed from V and 0 bases from J, the gap between germline ends came to 16 bases. This CDR3 region has 16 residues. The full variable domain, completed using reference TRBV7-2 and TRBJ2-7, is GAGVSQSPSNKVTEKGKDVELRCDPISGHTALYWYRQSLGQGLEFLIYFQGNSAPDKSGLPSDRFSAERTGGSVSTLTIQRTQQEDSAVYLCASSSRDRSFSYEQYFGPGTRLTVT.

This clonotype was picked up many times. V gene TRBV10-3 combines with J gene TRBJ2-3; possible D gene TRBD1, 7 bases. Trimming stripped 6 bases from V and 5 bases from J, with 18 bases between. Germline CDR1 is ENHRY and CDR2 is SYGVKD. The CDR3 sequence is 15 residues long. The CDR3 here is CAISPRGSEGDTQYF. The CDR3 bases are TGTGCCATCAGCCCCAGGGGGTCGGAGGGAGATACGCAGTATTTT.